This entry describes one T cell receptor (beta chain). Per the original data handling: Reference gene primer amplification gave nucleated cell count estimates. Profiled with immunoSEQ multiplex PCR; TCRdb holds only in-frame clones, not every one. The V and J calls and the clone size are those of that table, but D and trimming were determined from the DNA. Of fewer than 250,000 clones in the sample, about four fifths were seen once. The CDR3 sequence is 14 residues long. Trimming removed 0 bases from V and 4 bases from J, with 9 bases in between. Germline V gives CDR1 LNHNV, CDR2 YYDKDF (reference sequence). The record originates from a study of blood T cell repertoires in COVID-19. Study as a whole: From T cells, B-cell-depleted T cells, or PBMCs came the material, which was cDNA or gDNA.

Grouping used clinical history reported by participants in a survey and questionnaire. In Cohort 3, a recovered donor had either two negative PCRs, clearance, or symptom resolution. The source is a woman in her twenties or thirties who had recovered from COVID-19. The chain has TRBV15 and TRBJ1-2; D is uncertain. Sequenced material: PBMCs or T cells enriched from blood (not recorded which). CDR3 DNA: TGTGCCACCAGCAGAGATATACAGACCTATGGCTACACCTTC. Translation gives CATSRDIQTYGYTF.